This T cell receptor beta chain was observed in a study of T-cell reconstitution after alpha-beta-depleted transplantation in children (dated by TCRdb to about 2016). For context, the study as a whole: The study quantitatively tracked T-cell immune reconstitution after TCRalphabeta/CD19-depleted allogeneic hematopoietic cell transplantation in children using TCR repertoire profiling.

This clonotype was seen repeatedly, ten times or more. Its antigen specificity is not known. No quality values exist for individual bases; no much larger clone is one base distant. Germline trimming: 4 bases from V, 0 bases from J; junction bases outside gene matches: 9. Its CDR3 holds 19 amino acids, cysteine through phenylalanine. Of all the DNA, just the CDR3 is kept, 57 bases in frame from base 1. Per the germline V gene (reference sequence), LNHNV is the CDR1 and YYDKDF is the CDR2. Library creation used PCR. The sequencer listed for this sample is Illumina HiSeq 2500. TCR library preparation used molecular barcoding, with unique molecular identifiers applied to normalize quantification of the TCRbeta repertoire. TCRdb took the public reads, trimmed them with fastp at Q25, ran MiXCR for clone calling and kept in-frame beta chains. Each entry merges the rows of one CDR3 protein and shows their most common DNA and genes. Counted in this sample were 300,000 or so distinct CDR3 sequences; around 9.6% of them appeared once. The ten largest clonotypes hold roughly 9.1% of the sample.

The source material was PBMCs from the stem cell graft donor, sampled from the stem cell graft. The TCR comes from a human donor who donated a stem cell graft to a child with SCID. Recombination joined TRBV15 with TRBJ2-3; the central 14 bases match TRBD2. The DNA reads as follows: TGTGCCACCAGCACACGACTAGCGGGGGGGCCAAGGAGCACAGATACGCAGTATTTT. It encodes CATSTRLAGGPRSTDTQYF.